Following are 2 T cell receptor beta chains from one sample sequenced in a study of brain T cells in children with intractable seizures. Assay used: immunoSEQ multiplex PCR; TCRdb lists only in-frame clones, some missing. Of roughly 64,000 clones in the sample, roughly 95% were seen once. The sequencing here drew on peripheral blood, taken at surgery. These receptors originate from a boy under three years old with focal cortical dysplasia and intractable seizures.

The chain has TRBV5-1 and TRBJ1-2; maybe TRBD1 (6 bases). The germline V gene encodes CDR1 SGHRS and CDR2 YFSETQ. The V gene lost 2 bases and the J gene lost 4 bases, with 12 bases spanning the gap. The length of the CDR3 is 14 residues. Written as DNA, the CDR3 is TGCGCCAGCAGCTTATCAGGGGATGGCTATGGCTACACCTTC. Translation: CASSLSGDGYGYTF.

The chain is built from TRBV11-1 and TRBJ2-7; 10 nucleotides agree with TRBD2. The CDR3 covers 15 residues. Germline-derived CDR1 and CDR2 are SGHAT and FQDESV (reference sequence). V dropped 6 bases and J dropped 4; count of bases not matched to a gene: 9. CDR3 residues: CASRLRLAGNYEQYF. CDR3 DNA sequence: TGTGCCAGCAGACTGAGACTAGCGGGCAATTACGAGCAGTACTTC.